This T cell receptor (beta chain) stems from a study of T cell changes during pregnancy in multiple sclerosis. Assay: immunoSEQ multiplex PCR; the TCRdb copy retains only in-frame clones and omits some. The repertoire holds tens of thousands of clones, with 91% as singletons. CDR3 length: 15 amino acids. V lost 2 bases, J lost 4 bases, and 7 bases stayed unmatched. The germline V gene encodes CDR1 SGHTA and CDR2 FQGTGA. The sequence derives from a female donor with multiple sclerosis, enrolled in a pregnancy study. Sequenced here: CD4+ T cells from peripheral blood mononuclear cells, sampled in the first trimester of pregnancy. The chain recombines TRBV7-3 with TRBJ1-2; TRBD1 aligns across 7 bases. CDR3 residues: CASSLEGTGVYGYTF. In DNA, the CDR3 is TGTGCCAGCAGCTTAGAGGGTACAGGGGTCTATGGCTACACCTTC.